This TCR beta chain emerged from a study of cytomegalovirus exposure and HLA in healthy donors. The PCR contained 60 Vbeta and 13 Jbeta primers. Generated by immunoSEQ multiplex PCR, the TCRdb table keeps only in-frame clones and is missing some. This table has 90,000 to 120,000 clones, about 85% appearing once. Findings and caveats of the study: In the analysis, some V segments, TRBV6-2 and TRBV6-3 included, were excluded as indistinguishable. Likely technical artifact: a cluster of highly shared sequence variants.

The germline gives CDR1 SGHRS, CDR2 YFSETQ. The length of the CDR3 is 17 residues. Trimming removed 7 bases from V and 0 bases from J, with 20 bases in between. Participants comprised healthy donors of bone marrow. On this clone: Its antigen is not identified.

Sequencing was performed on PBMCs. The source is a man younger than 40 in good health and CMV-seronegative. The chain combines TRBV5-1 with TRBJ2-4; tentative D call: TRBD2 (6 bases). The CDR3 DNA reads as TGCGCCAGCCGTCGGGGGACGGAACACCTAGCCAAAAACATTCAGTACTTC. Residues: CASRRGTEHLAKNIQYF.